A selection of T cell receptor beta chains follows, all from one sample in a study of cytomegalovirus exposure and HLA in healthy donors. Assay used: immunoSEQ multiplex PCR; TCRdb lists only in-frame clones, some missing. The data contain about 160,000 clones, 75% to 85% of them seen just once; the ten biggest clones take up approximately 12%. The sequenced sample consisted of PBMCs. The receptors shown here come from a man aged 45-60 years in good health and CMV-seropositive. CDR3s include the opening cysteine and the closing phenylalanine or tryptophan. A D gene is named only where the DNA matches it firmly. Clone size is given for some rows only: seen once, a few or many times, or a class if the clone is expanded.

j_call	clone_size	v_call	d_call	cdr3_aa	cdr3_nt
TRBJ2-3	.	TRBV7-3	.	CASSPGPTDTQYF	TGTGCCAGCAGCCCTGGGCCCACAGATACGCAGTATTTT
TRBJ2-2	few	TRBV4-2	.	CASSQDRRGRDTGELFF	TGTGCCAGCAGCCAAGATCGGCGGGGGCGGGACACCGGGGAGCTGTTTTTT
TRBJ2-7	.	TRBV25-1	.	CASSQVTYEQYF	TGTGCCAGCAGCCAGGTTACCTACGAGCAGTACTTC
TRBJ2-7	.	TRBV7-2	TRBD2	CASSSSGQTYEQYF	TGTGCCAGCAGTTCTAGCGGGCAGACCTACGAGCAGTACTTC
TRBJ1-2	.	TRBV9	.	CASSVGGRANYGYTF	TGTGCCAGCAGCGTAGGGGGGCGGGCTAACTATGGCTACACCTTC
TRBJ1-5	.	TRBV28	TRBD1	CASSLFGTGGNQPQHF	TGTGCCAGCAGTTTATTCGGGACAGGGGGCAATCAGCCCCAGCATTTT
TRBJ2-5	.	TRBV13	TRBD1	CASSPTGGGETQYF	TGTGCCAGCAGCCCGACAGGGGGCGGAGAGACCCAGTACTTC
TRBJ2-7	.	TRBV5-6	.	CASSLGGPEQYF	TGTGCCAGCAGCCTCGGGGGGCCAGAGCAGTACTTC
TRBJ2-7	.	TRBV6-1	TRBD2	CASSGLGRGYSYEQYF	TGTGCCAGCAGTGGCCTGGGGCGGGGGTACTCCTACGAGCAGTACTTC
TRBJ2-1	.	TRBV28	TRBD2	CASRGLAKNNEQFF	TGTGCCAGCAGGGGACTAGCGAAGAACAATGAGCAGTTCTTC
TRBJ2-7	.	TRBV6-5	TRBD2	CASSSEGLAYEQYF	TGTGCCAGCAGTTCCGAAGGACTAGCCTACGAGCAGTACTTC
TRBJ2-1	once	TRBV30	.	CAWSVSGGFNEQFF	TGTGCCTGGAGTGTATCTGGGGGGTTCAATGAGCAGTTCTTC
TRBJ1-5	.	TRBV7-2	.	CASSFNPDQPQHF	TGTGCCAGCAGCTTTAACCCGGATCAGCCCCAGCATTTT
TRBJ2-6	.	TRBV5-5	TRBD1	CASSLGGTGHSGANVLTF	TGTGCCAGCAGCTTGGGCGGGACAGGACACTCTGGGGCCAACGTCCTGACTTTC
TRBJ2-7	few	TRBV7-2	.	CASSLRHGGDYEQYF	TGTGCCAGCAGCTTACGGCACGGAGGGGACTACGAGCAGTACTTC
TRBJ1-2	.	TRBV5-6	TRBD1	CASSSPKNRGRMSGYTF	TGTGCCAGCAGCTCCCCGAAAAACAGGGGGCGAATGTCTGGCTACACCTTC
TRBJ2-5	few	TRBV7-9	.	CSSSLGMRGKEETQYF	TGTTCCAGCAGCTTAGGAATGCGGGGAAAGGAAGAGACCCAGTACTTC
TRBJ2-2	.	TRBV19	.	CASRRHGDTGELFF	TGTGCCAGTAGACGGCACGGGGACACCGGGGAGCTGTTTTTT
TRBJ1-3	.	TRBV28	.	CASTNLGGVGSGNTIYF	TGTGCCAGCACCAATCTTGGCGGGGTGGGCTCTGGAAACACCATATATTTT
TRBJ2-7	.	TRBV11-1	.	CASSLITGPGEQYF	TGTGCCAGCAGCTTAATTACAGGGCCGGGCGAGCAGTACTTC
TRBJ2-2	.	TRBV18	.	CASSPPSGNTGELFF	TGTGCCAGCTCACCACCGTCCGGGAACACCGGGGAGCTGTTTTTT
TRBJ1-2	.	TRBV7-9	TRBD1	CASSLDRQGNNYGYTF	TGCGCCAGCAGCCTGGACCGACAGGGCAATAACTATGGCTACACCTTC
TRBJ2-1	.	TRBV5-1	TRBD1	CASSSMTGGGNEQFF	TGCGCCAGCAGCTCAATGACAGGGGGAGGTAATGAGCAGTTCTTC
TRBJ2-7	.	TRBV2	TRBD2	CASRVSGGSYEQYF	TGTGCCAGCAGGGTGTCGGGGGGCTCCTACGAGCAGTACTTC
TRBJ1-6	.	TRBV6-6	.	CASSYGGRTNSPLHF	TGTGCCAGCAGTTACGGGGGGAGGACTAATTCACCCCTCCACTTT
TRBJ2-7	.	TRBV6-6	TRBD1	CASSYSDRGYEQYF	TGTGCCAGCAGTTACTCCGACAGGGGCTACGAGCAGTACTTC
TRBJ1-1	.	TRBV10-3	.	CVISGQPNTEAFF	TGTGTCATCAGTGGACAGCCGAACACTGAAGCTTTCTTT
TRBJ2-7	.	TRBV6-1	TRBD1	CASSRTGTGDHEQYF	TGTGCCAGCAGTCGTACCGGGACAGGGGACCACGAGCAGTACTTC
TRBJ2-3	.	TRBV4-2	TRBD2	CASNDLAGDTQYF	TGTGCCAGCAACGATTTAGCGGGAGATACGCAGTATTTT
TRBJ2-7	.	TRBV19	TRBD2	CASRRTSGGSYEQYF	TGTGCCAGTAGACGGACTAGCGGGGGGTCCTACGAGCAGTACTTC
TRBJ2-1	.	TRBV5-1	TRBD2	CASSRGTSSYNEQFF	TGCGCCAGCAGCAGGGGGACTAGCTCCTACAATGAGCAGTTCTTC
TRBJ2-7	.	TRBV7-2	TRBD2	CASSVNSGASSYEQYF	TGTGCCAGCAGCGTAAATAGCGGGGCGAGCTCCTACGAGCAGTACTTC
TRBJ2-7	.	TRBV4-2	TRBD2	CASSDSSGNYEQYF	TGTGCCAGCAGTGACTCTAGCGGTAACTACGAGCAGTACTTC
TRBJ1-4	.	TRBV28	TRBD1	CASRRPGQGREKLFF	TGTGCCAGCAGGCGACCGGGACAGGGGAGAGAAAAACTGTTTTTT
TRBJ1-1	.	TRBV6-5	.	CASSPIRFTEAFF	TGTGCCAGCAGTCCCATACGGTTCACTGAAGCTTTCTTT
TRBJ1-5	.	TRBV7-2	TRBD1	CASSLRQGGDQPQHF	TGTGCCAGCAGCTTGCGACAGGGGGGAGATCAGCCCCAGCATTTT
TRBJ2-3	.	TRBV9	.	CASSVAASDSTDTQYF	TGTGCCAGCAGCGTAGCGGCTAGCGATAGCACAGATACGCAGTATTTT
TRBJ1-1	.	TRBV5-4	.	CASSSGSGAEAFF	TGTGCCAGCAGCTCAGGTTCGGGGGCTGAAGCTTTCTTT
TRBJ2-1	.	TRBV7-2	.	CASSLISGQPYNEQFF	TGTGCCAGCAGCTTAATCTCCGGACAGCCTTACAATGAGCAGTTCTTC
TRBJ2-3	.	TRBV9	TRBD1	CASSAFTGGNTDTQYF	TGTGCCAGCAGCGCCTTCACAGGGGGCAACACAGATACGCAGTATTTT
TRBJ1-3	few	TRBV4-1	.	CASSQGILTRLSGNTIYF	TGCGCCAGCAGCCAAGGTATATTGACCAGGCTCTCTGGAAACACCATATATTTT
TRBJ2-1	few	TRBV7-7	.	CASSPSPSSYNEQFF	TGTGCTAGCAGCCCCTCCCCGAGCTCCTACAATGAGCAGTTCTTC